This entry features one T cell receptor beta chain sequence. Its target is not known. Sequencing used immunoSEQ multiplex PCR; TCRdb keeps in-frame clones, though not all of them. The sample lists just under 95,000 clones; 83% were seen once. The sample's time point: baseline, week 1 (first vaccination visit). The treatment here: pre-vaccination baseline after standard-of-care therapy. Germline V gene lookup returns CDR1 SNHLY and CDR2 FYNNEI. The V end was cut by 3 bases, the J end by 6 bases, with 20 bases between. The CDR3 sequence is 17 residues long. These data come from a study of a mutant IDH1 vaccine in newly diagnosed glioma. Study-wide context: Treatment recipients were approximately 62% male and roughly 38% female, and their mean age was roughly 40 years. The earlier regimen, radiotherapy, temozolomide, or both, was most often both. Whole-study results and caveats: Among patients, about 94% showed immune responses induced by the vaccine. No link was apparently found between pseudoprogression and changes in top peripheral T cell clonotypes.

Here the sequenced sample was PBMCs, taken from a glioma patient treated with radiotherapy, temozolomide or both. The chain joins TRBV2 to TRBJ2-2; D is perhaps TRBD1 (5 bases). The sequence was collected from a woman aged 50 to 60 with glioma. CDR3 sequence: CASSEESGPDRAGELFF. The CDR3 DNA follows: TGTGCCAGCAGTGAGGAGTCAGGGCCAGACCGTGCCGGGGAGCTGTTTTTT.